These T cell receptor beta chains were read from a single sample in a study of T cells in Graves' hyperthyroidism and ophthalmopathy. MiXCR, applied by TCRdb to the multiplex PCR reads, yields one record per CDR3 protein. The table lists some 460,000 distinct CDR3 sequences, more than 15% of them singletons. The sequencing input was blood. The receptors come from a woman under 30 with Graves' hyperthyroidism. The CDR3 runs from the conserved cysteine through the conserved F or W. D genes are given only for firm matches. Where a row states a size, it is once, few, many or the class of an expanded clone; other rows omit it.

clone_size j_call d_call v_call cdr3_aa cdr3_nt
NA TRBJ1-4 NA TRBV19 CASSIMEGIATNEKLFF TGTGCCAGTAGTATAATGGAGGGGATCGCAACTAATGAAAAACTGTTTTTT
many TRBJ1-2 TRBD1 TRBV12-3/TRBV12-4 CASSLALSRDRGEYGYTF TGTGCCAGCAGTTTAGCCCTGTCCCGGGACAGGGGGGAATATGGCTACACCTTC
many TRBJ2-1 NA TRBV27 CASSRAAYNEQFF TGTGCCAGCAGCCGCGCTGCATACAATGAGCAGTTCTTC
NA TRBJ2-4 NA TRBV6-5 CASSLRNLAKNIQYF TGTGCCAGCAGTCTCAGGAACCTAGCCAAAAACATTCAGTACTTC
many TRBJ1-1 NA TRBV20-1 CSAIRGPGTEAFF TGCAGTGCTATCAGGGGTCCCGGCACTGAAGCTTTCTTT
few TRBJ2-5 NA TRBV20-1 CSARQVTGSQETQYF TGCAGTGCTAGACAAGTTACCGGGTCCCAAGAGACCCAGTACTTC
NA TRBJ1-1 TRBD1 TRBV19 CASRDRRNTEAFF TGTGCCAGCCGGGACAGGCGTAACACTGAAGCTTTCTTT
few TRBJ1-3 TRBD1 TRBV9 CASSVGPGQGYGNTIYF TGTGCCAGCAGCGTGGGCCCTGGACAGGGTTATGGAAACACCATATATTTT
many TRBJ2-1 TRBD2 TRBV7-3 CASSLGTSSYNEQFF TGTGCCAGCAGCTTGGGGACTAGCTCCTACAATGAGCAGTTCTTC
many TRBJ2-1 NA TRBV13 CASSLGGGRGVYNEQFF TGTGCCAGCAGCTTAGGGGGGGGCAGGGGTGTCTACAATGAGCAGTTCTTC
many TRBJ1-5 NA TRBV5-8 CASGRRGNQPQHF TGTGCCAGCGGCAGGCGAGGCAATCAGCCCCAGCATTTT
many TRBJ2-7 TRBD1 TRBV6-1 CASTPVGTGVGEQYF TGTGCCAGCACCCCAGTCGGGACAGGTGTCGGCGAGCAGTACTTC
NA TRBJ2-7 TRBD2 TRBV7-6 CASSPSLLARDSYEQYF TGTGCCAGCAGCCCTAGCCTACTAGCGAGAGACTCCTACGAGCAGTACTTC
NA TRBJ2-2 TRBD2 TRBV4-2 CASSQDNSGGPGELFF TGTGCCAGCAGCCAAGATAATAGCGGGGGGCCCGGGGAGCTGTTTTTT
few TRBJ2-7 TRBD2 TRBV11-1 CASSEGSGGPYEQYF TGTGCCAGCAGTGAGGGTAGCGGGGGCCCATACGAGCAGTACTTC